This T cell receptor (beta chain) originates from a study of T cells after yellow fever vaccination. TCRdb recomputed calls from the 5' RACE reads with MiXCR, one row per CDR3 protein. The table has 120,000 or so distinct CDR3 sequences, approximately 16% seen once; the top ten hold approximately 39%. This clonotype has a handful of counts. In germline, CDR1 is SGHAT, CDR2 FQNNGV. The V end was cut by 4 bases, the J end by 4 bases, with 16 bases between. The CDR3 is 15 residues long. This chain joins TRBV11-2 and TRBJ2-5; TRBD1 might be the D (6 bases). This TCR derives from a man younger than 35 who received the YFV17D yellow fever vaccine. The input for sequencing was CD8+ T cells sorted from PBMCs, taken 5 days after the yellow fever booster vaccination. CDR3 sequence (DNA): TGTGCCAGCAGCTATAGGCGGGTGGGGGCAGAGACCCAGTACTTC. Encoded protein: CASSYRRVGAETQYF.